The clone carrying this TCR beta chain was seen many times. The CDR3 is 15 amino acids. V was clipped by 1 base and J by 2 bases; unmatched bases: 3. The germline V gene has CDR1 MDHEN and CDR2 SYDVKM. The data derive from a study of T-cell reconstitution after alpha-beta-depleted transplantation in children. Molecular barcoding with unique molecular identifiers was used for the TCRbeta library. Each CDR3 protein is one row after TCRdb ran MiXCR on the PCR reads. The sample includes some 240,000 distinct CDR3 sequences, around 12% of them seen just once. This specimen consisted of PBMCs from the stem cell graft donor, obtained from the stem cell graft. The rearrangement links TRBV28 to TRBJ1-2; 8 bases align to TRBD1. The sequence came from a human donor who donated a stem cell graft to a child with acute lymphoblastic leukemia. CDR3 region: CASSLYYRGNYGYTF. The CDR3 nucleotides read TGTGCCAGCAGTTTATACTACAGGGGGAACTATGGCTACACCTTC.